This T cell receptor beta chain was sequenced during a study of response to subunit inactivated influenza vaccine. The study's findings and limits: Authors suggested few new T cells are recruited by each seasonal influenza vaccination.

MiXCR was run by TCRdb on the RT-PCR reads, yielding one entry per CDR3 protein. The sample carries 650,000 or so distinct CDR3 sequences, 12% to 15% recorded once. The V gene's germline CDR1 is DFQATT and CDR2 SNEGSKA (reference sequence). This CDR3 comprises 16 residues. The ends lost 0 bases at V and 4 bases at J; junction bases unmatched: 8. This clonotype was seen only a few times. Its antigen is currently unknown. Here the sequenced sample was PBMCs from blood, taken 14 to 15 days before vaccination. The chain joins TRBV20-1 to TRBJ1-3; 8 bases line up with TRBD1. The sequence came from a man aged 45-65 years who received an inactivated influenza vaccine. The CDR3 DNA reads TGCAGTGCTAGAGAGCTTCTTGGGACAGGAGGAAACACCATATATTTT. Translated, it gives CSARELLGTGGNTIYF.